The T cell receptor beta chain described here comes from a study of blood T cell repertoires in COVID-19. CDR1 is SGHKS, CDR2 YYEKEE, per germline (reference sequence). This CDR3 region has 15 residues. Trimming stripped 4 bases from V and 5 bases from J, with 15 bases between. The repertoire was sequenced with immunoSEQ multiplex PCR; TCRdb's copy has only in-frame clones and lacks some. The table has 200,000 to 250,000 clones, 65% to 90% seen once; the top ten hold around 5.4%. This sequence originates from a human donor in a cohort sampled during active COVID-19. V usage is TRBV5-5 and J usage is TRBJ2-2, with D possibly being TRBD1 (6 bases). The sample taken for sequencing was peripheral blood. The CDR3, as DNA: TGTGCCAGCAGCGAGTGGACAGAATGGACCGGGGAGCTGTTTTTT. Its translation: CASSEWTEWTGELFF.